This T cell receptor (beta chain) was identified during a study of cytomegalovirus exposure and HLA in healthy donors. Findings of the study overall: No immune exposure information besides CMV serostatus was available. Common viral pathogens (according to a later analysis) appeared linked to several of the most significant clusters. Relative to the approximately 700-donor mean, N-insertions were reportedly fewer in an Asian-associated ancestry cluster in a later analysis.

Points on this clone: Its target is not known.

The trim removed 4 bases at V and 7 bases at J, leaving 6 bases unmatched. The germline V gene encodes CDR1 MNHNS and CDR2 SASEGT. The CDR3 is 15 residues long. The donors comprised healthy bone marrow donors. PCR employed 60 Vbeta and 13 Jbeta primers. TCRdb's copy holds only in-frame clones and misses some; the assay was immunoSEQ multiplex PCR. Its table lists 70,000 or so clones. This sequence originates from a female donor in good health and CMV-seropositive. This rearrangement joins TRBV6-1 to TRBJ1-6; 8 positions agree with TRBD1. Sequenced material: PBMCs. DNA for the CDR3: TGTGCCAGCAGTGGAATCAGGGGGCTAAATTCACCCCTCCACTTT. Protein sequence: CASSGIRGLNSPLHF.